Shown below are 21 T cell receptor beta chains from a single sample sequenced in a study of shared clonotypes between healthy human individuals. TCRdb's table, derived via immunoSEQ multiplex PCR, lists solely in-frame clones and lacks some. The sample shows hundreds of thousands of clones, 85% to 95% of them seen only once. Naive CD8 cells were CD45RO-negative, positively selected for CCR7, excluding terminally differentiated effector memory CD45RA+ cells. Material: naive CD8+ T cells sorted from blood. These receptor sequences come from a man younger than 40 in good health.

The V and J genes are TRBV18 and TRBJ1-4, with D hard to call. The CDR3 runs 15 residues. Germline V CDR1 and CDR2: KGHSH, LQKENI. Trimming pared 1 base from V and 6 bases from J, leaving 12 bases between. CDR3 coding DNA: TGTGCCAGCTCACCACACCCTCGCCTCGATGAAAAACTGTTTTTT. It yields the protein CASSPHPRLDEKLFF.

The V and J genes are TRBV19 and TRBJ1-3; D gene unclear. Per germline, CDR1 LNHDA and CDR2 SQIVND (reference sequence). V was trimmed by 3 bases and J by 0 bases, leaving 6 bases between them. The length of the CDR3 is 14 residues. CDR3 sequence reads: CASSITVSGNTIYF. CDR3 nucleotide sequence: TGTGCCAGTAGTATCACAGTCTCTGGAAACACCATATATTTT.

The chain combines TRBV27 with TRBJ2-7, with 8 bases fitting TRBD2. CDR3 length: 16 amino acids. Germline V gives CDR1 MNHEY, CDR2 SMNVEV (reference sequence). V lost 2 bases to trimming and J lost 3 bases; unmatched junction nucleotides: 9. This CDR3 is CASSLTVAGGSYEQYF. The DNA of the CDR3 is TGTGCCAGCAGTTTAACGGTTGCGGGGGGCAGCTACGAGCAGTACTTC.

The chain carries TRBV5-8 and TRBJ2-5, with 8 positions matching TRBD1. The CDR3 runs to 15 residues. After removal of 1 base from V and 4 bases from J, the junction contained 6 bases not matched to a gene. Looked up from germline, CDR1 is SGHTS and CDR2 is YDEGEE. CDR3 nucleotide sequence: TGTGCCAGCAGCTTGCTTAACAGGGGGAGAGAGACCCAGTACTTC. Its protein is CASSLLNRGRETQYF. The complete variable domain, with remaining parts taken from reference TRBV5-8 and TRBJ2-5, reads EAGVTQSPTHLIKTRGQQATLRCSPISGHTSVYWYQQALGLGLQFLLWYDEGEERNRGNFPPRFSGRQFPNYSSELNVNALELEDSALYLCASSLLNRGRETQYFGPGTRLLVL.

The rearrangement links TRBV2 to TRBJ2-7, with D possibly matching TRBD2 (5 bases). The CDR3 totals 15 residues. V was cut by 4 bases and J by 0 bases, with 13 bases left in between. Germline V CDR1 and CDR2: SNHLY, FYNNEI. The CDR3 loop is CASSGVASNSYEQYF. CDR3 bases: TGTGCCAGCAGTGGAGTAGCGTCTAACTCCTACGAGCAGTACTTC.

This chain connects TRBV7-9 to TRBJ2-3, with 11 bases matching TRBD2. Germline V gene lookup returns CDR1 SEHNR and CDR2 FQNEAQ (reference sequence). The CDR3 runs 15 residues. The trim removed 7 bases at V and 2 bases at J, leaving 5 bases unmatched. The CDR3 coding sequence is TGTGCCAGCACCACTAGCGGGAGCGTCACAGATACGCAGTATTTT. Its translation is CASTTSGSVTDTQYF.

The rearrangement uses TRBV11-2 and TRBJ2-5, with 7 positions matching TRBD1. Looked up from germline, CDR1 is SGHAT and CDR2 is FQNNGV. CDR3 length: 16 residues. Losses at the gene ends were 5 bases for V and 4 bases for J; bases not matched to a gene: 13. The CDR3 bases are TGTGCCAGCAGCCTAGTCCCGACAGGGACAAGAGAGACCCAGTACTTC. Translating it yields CASSLVPTGTRETQYF.

The chain uses TRBV6-6 and TRBJ2-4, with 8 bases matching TRBD1. Germline V gene sequence: CDR1 MNHNY, CDR2 SVGAGI (reference sequence). Trimming took 6 bases from V and 5 from J; bases not matched to a gene: 6. The CDR3 contains 14 residues. CDR3 nucleotides: TGTGCCAGCAGCGGACCGGGACAGGAAAACATTCAGTACTTC. Its translation: CASSGPGQENIQYF.

The chain employs TRBV29-1 and TRBJ2-7, with D maybe TRBD2 (6 bases). The CDR3 is 13 residues long. V dropped 4 bases and J dropped 2 bases, with 12 bases sitting between them. Per the germline V gene, CDR1 is SQVTM and CDR2 is ANQGSEA. In DNA form, the CDR3 reads TGCAGCGTTGTGAAGGGAGGCGCCTACGAGCAGTACTTC. It specifies CSVVKGGAYEQYF.

The rearrangement joins TRBV27 to TRBJ2-7; 7 bases map to TRBD2. The CDR3 loop spans 13 amino acids. The V and J ends lost 10 bases and 0 bases, in that order; junction bases with no gene match: 6. The germline V gene has CDR1 MNHEY and CDR2 SMNVEV (reference sequence). The DNA for the CDR3 is TGTGCCAACCCCTGGACTAGCTCCTACGAGCAGTACTTC. Its translation: CANPWTSSYEQYF.

This chain joins TRBV28 and TRBJ2-7, with 10 positions matching TRBD2. With 1 base clipped from V and 3 bases from J, the junction kept 6 bases outside the gene matches. CDR3 length: 16 amino acids. CDR1 MDHEN and CDR2 SYDVKM come from the germline V gene. CDR3 sequence: CASSLYQAGGYYEQYF. DNA for the CDR3: TGTGCCAGCAGTTTATACCAAGCGGGAGGGTACTACGAGCAGTACTTC.

The V call is TRBV7-9, the J call TRBJ2-7, with D unclear. This CDR3 is 12 amino acids long. Germline V gene data show CDR1 as SEHNR and CDR2 as FQNEAQ (reference sequence). With 4 bases removed from V and 7 bases from J, the gap between germline ends came to 11 bases. This CDR3 reads CASSSALREQYF. The CDR3 DNA reads TGTGCCAGCAGCTCAGCCCTTAGGGAGCAGTACTTC.

The chain carries TRBV28 and TRBJ1-3; D might be TRBD1 (5 bases). CDR1 and CDR2 (germline): MDHEN, SYDVKM. CDR3 length: 13 amino acids. Trimming stripped 5 bases from V and 9 bases from J, with 14 bases between. CDR3 nucleotides: TGTGCCAGCAGTAAAGGGGTCAGAGGCACCATATATTTT. Its translation: CASSKGVRGTIYF.

This chain connects TRBV4-1 to TRBJ2-7; weak D call: TRBD1 (6 bases). This CDR3 spans 15 amino acids. Trimming removed 1 base at V and 1 base at J, with 11 bases between. The germline V gene encodes CDR1 MGHRA and CDR2 YSYEKL. In DNA, the CDR3 is TGCGCCAGCAGCCAAGCTTCTGGACAGTCCTACGAGCAGTACTTC. Encoded protein: CASSQASGQSYEQYF.

The chain carries TRBV27 and TRBJ2-2; possible D gene TRBD1, 6 bases. The germline V gene encodes CDR1 MNHEY and CDR2 SMNVEV (reference sequence). Trimming shortened V by 4 bases and J by 4 bases, and 13 bases separated the two germline ends. This CDR3 region has 15 residues. CDR3 bases: TGTGCCAGCAGTTACAGGACAGCCCCCACCGGGGAGCTGTTTTTT. This translates into CASSYRTAPTGELFF.

Notes on this clone: The same CDR3 arises from other DNA sequences in this sample as well. The genes are TRBV27 and TRBJ1-1; the D is unclear. This CDR3 is built from 13 residues. Germline lookup yields CDR1 MNHEY and CDR2 SMNVEV (reference sequence). V lost 8 bases and J 0 bases, leaving 10 bases between the germline ends. CDR3 DNA: TGTGCCAGCCGATTATCTCTGAACACTGAAGCTTTCTTT. This sequence encodes CASRLSLNTEAFF.

The chain uses TRBV7-9 and TRBJ2-1, with TRBD2 matching over 14 bases. The CDR3 sequence is 16 residues long. With V trimmed by 8 bases and J by 4 bases, 7 bases remained unmatched. Germline-derived CDR1 and CDR2 are SEHNR and FQNEAQ (reference sequence). The CDR3 reads CASGRGTSGSYNEQFF. The CDR3 DNA reads TGTGCCAGCGGCCGTGGGACTAGCGGGAGTTACAATGAGCAGTTCTTC. Full variable domain (outside the CDR3, taken from reference TRBV7-9 and TRBJ2-1): DTGVSQNPRHKITKRGQNVTFRCDPISEHNRLYWYRQTLGQGPEFLTYFQNEAQLEKSRLLSDRFSAERPKGSFSTLEIQRTEQGDSAMYLCASGRGTSGSYNEQFFGPGTRLTVL.

The V and J genes are TRBV23-1 and TRBJ2-7; no clear D. TRBV23-1 is an ORF; its function is uncertain. The CDR3 is made up of 15 amino acids. The V end lost 2 bases, the J end lost 2 bases, and 13 bases lay between the germline ends. The CDR3 region is CASSQPYGQAYEQYF. The CDR3 DNA reads as TGCGCCAGCAGTCAACCCTATGGGCAGGCCTACGAGCAGTACTTC.

CDR3 amino acids: CASSPRPNEAFF. In DNA, the CDR3 is TGTGCCAGCAGCCCCAGACCTAATGAAGCTTTCTTT. This chain links TRBV7-9 with TRBJ1-1; no clear D gene. The CDR3 is made up of 12 amino acids. V dropped 5 bases and J dropped 7 bases, with 11 bases sitting between them. CDR1 and CDR2 from the germline V gene are SEHNR and FQNEAQ (reference sequence).

This clone was picked up one time. The chain joins TRBV9 to TRBJ2-7; 9 positions match TRBD1. This CDR3 is 17 amino acids long. V shed 4 bases and J 1 base; nucleotides not matched to a gene: 12. In germline, CDR1 is SGDLS, CDR2 YYNGEE. CDR3 in DNA: TGTGCCAGCAGCAAGACAGGGGGTGGAATGAGTTCCTACGAGCAGTACTTC. Amino acid sequence: CASSKTGGGMSSYEQYF.

This rearrangement joins TRBV29-1 to TRBJ2-7; 10 bases are shared with TRBD1. The CDR3 covers 14 residues. CDR1 is SQVTM and CDR2 is ANQGSEA in the germline V gene. With 7 bases clipped from V and 5 bases from J, the junction kept 11 bases outside the gene matches. Written as DNA, the CDR3 is TGCAGCGCAAAACCGGGACAGGGGACCGACGAGCAGTACTTC. Residues: CSAKPGQGTDEQYF.